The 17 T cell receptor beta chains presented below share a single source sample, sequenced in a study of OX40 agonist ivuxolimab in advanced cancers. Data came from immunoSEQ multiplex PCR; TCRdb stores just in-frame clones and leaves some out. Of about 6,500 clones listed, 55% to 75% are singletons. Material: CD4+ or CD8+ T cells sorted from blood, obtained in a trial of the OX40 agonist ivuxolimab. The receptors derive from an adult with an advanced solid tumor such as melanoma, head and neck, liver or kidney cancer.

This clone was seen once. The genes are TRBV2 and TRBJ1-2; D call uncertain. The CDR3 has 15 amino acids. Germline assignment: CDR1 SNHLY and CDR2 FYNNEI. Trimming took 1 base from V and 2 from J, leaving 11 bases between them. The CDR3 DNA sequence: TGTGCCAGCAGTGAAGTTTCAGGTGTGAACTATGGCTACACCTTC. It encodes CASSEVSGVNYGYTF.

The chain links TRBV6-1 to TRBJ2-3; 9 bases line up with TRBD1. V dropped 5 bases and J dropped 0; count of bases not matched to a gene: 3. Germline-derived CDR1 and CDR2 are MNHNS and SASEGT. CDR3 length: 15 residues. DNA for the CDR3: TGTGCCAGCAGTCGGGACAGGGTTAGCACAGATACGCAGTATTTT. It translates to CASSRDRVSTDTQYF.

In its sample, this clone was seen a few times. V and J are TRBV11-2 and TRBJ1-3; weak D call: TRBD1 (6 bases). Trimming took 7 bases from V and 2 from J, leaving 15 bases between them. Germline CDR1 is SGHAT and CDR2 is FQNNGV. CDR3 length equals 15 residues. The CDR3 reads CASNANQGPGNTIYF. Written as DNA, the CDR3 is TGTGCCAGCAACGCAAACCAGGGGCCTGGAAACACCATATATTTT.

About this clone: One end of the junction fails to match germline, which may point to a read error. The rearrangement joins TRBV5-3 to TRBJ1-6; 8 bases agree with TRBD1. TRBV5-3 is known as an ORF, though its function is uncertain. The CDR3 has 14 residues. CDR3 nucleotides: TGTGCCAGCAGCTGGAGGACAGGGATATCACCCCTCCACTTT. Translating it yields CASSWRTGISPLHF.

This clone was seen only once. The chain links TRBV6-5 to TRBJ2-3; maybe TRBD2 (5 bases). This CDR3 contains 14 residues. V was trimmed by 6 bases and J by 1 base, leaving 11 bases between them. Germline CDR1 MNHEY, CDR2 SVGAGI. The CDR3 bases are TGTGCCAGCAGGGTATTTAGCGGCACAGATACGCAGTATTTT. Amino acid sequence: CASRVFSGTDTQYF.

The CDR3 here is CASSPRLAGEGEQYF. The CDR3 bases are TGTGCCAGTAGTCCCCGACTAGCGGGAGAGGGCGAGCAGTACTTC. The chain joins TRBV19 to TRBJ2-7; 12 bases are shared with TRBD2. Germline V gene lookup returns CDR1 LNHDA and CDR2 SQIVND (reference sequence). The CDR3 is 15 amino acids. Trimming removed 5 bases from V and 6 bases from J; junction bases left unmatched: 8.

The CDR3 nucleotides are TGTGCCAGCAGCAAAGAAGAGGGGCCCCACGAGCAGTACTTC. This gives the protein CASSKEEGPHEQYF. This chain uses TRBV7-9 with TRBJ2-7; the D gene could be TRBD1 or TRBD2 (5 bases each). V dropped 5 bases and J dropped 5 bases, with 16 bases sitting between them. The germline V gene has CDR1 SEHNR and CDR2 FQNEAQ (reference sequence). The CDR3 extends over 14 amino acids.

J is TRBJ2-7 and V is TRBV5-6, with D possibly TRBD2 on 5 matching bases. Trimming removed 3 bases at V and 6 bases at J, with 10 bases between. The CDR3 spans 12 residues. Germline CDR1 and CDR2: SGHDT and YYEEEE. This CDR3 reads CASSWVTSEQYF. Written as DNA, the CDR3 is TGTGCCAGCAGCTGGGTTACTAGCGAGCAGTACTTC.

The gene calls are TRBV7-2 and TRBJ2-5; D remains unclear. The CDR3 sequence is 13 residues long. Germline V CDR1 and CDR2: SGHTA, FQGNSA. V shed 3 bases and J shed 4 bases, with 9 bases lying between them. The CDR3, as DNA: TGTGCCAGCAGCTTTGATCTGGGAGAGACCCAGTACTTC. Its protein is CASSFDLGETQYF.

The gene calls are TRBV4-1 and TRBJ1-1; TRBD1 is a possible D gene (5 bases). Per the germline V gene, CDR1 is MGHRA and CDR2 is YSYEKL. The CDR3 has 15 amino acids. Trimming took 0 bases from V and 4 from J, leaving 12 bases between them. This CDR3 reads CASSQEGQGGTEAFF. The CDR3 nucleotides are TGCGCCAGCAGCCAAGAGGGGCAGGGCGGCACTGAAGCTTTCTTT.

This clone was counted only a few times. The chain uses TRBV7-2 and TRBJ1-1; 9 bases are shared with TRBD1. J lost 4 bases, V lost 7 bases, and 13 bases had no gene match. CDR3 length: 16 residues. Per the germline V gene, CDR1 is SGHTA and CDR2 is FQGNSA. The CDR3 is CASKREQGATGTEAFF. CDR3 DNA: TGTGCCAGCAAGCGGGAACAGGGGGCTACGGGCACTGAAGCTTTCTTT. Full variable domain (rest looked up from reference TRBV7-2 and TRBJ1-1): GAGVSQSPSNKVTEKGKDVELRCDPISGHTALYWYRQSLGQGLEFLIYFQGNSAPDKSGLPSDRFSAERTGGSVSTLTIQRTQQEDSAVYLCASKREQGATGTEAFFGQGTRLTVV.

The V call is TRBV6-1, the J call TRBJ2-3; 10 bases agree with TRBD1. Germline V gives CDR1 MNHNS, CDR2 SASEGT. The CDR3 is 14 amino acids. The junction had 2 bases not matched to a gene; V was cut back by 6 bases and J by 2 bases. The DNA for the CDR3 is TGTGCCAGCAGAGGGACAGGGGACACAGATACGCAGTATTTT. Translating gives CASRGTGDTDTQYF.

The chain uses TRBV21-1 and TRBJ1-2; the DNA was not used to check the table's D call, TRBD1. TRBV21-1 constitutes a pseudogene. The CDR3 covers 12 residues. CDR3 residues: CASSKVGGGYTF. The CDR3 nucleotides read TGTGCCAGCAGCAAAGTAGGGGGCGGCTACACCTTC.

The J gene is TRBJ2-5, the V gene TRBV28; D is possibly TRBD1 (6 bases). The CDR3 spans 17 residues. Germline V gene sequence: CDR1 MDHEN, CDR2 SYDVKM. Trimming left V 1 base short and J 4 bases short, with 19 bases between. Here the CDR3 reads CASSLYLEGDLGETQYF. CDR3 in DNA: TGTGCCAGCAGTTTATATCTTGAGGGGGACCTGGGAGAGACCCAGTACTTC.

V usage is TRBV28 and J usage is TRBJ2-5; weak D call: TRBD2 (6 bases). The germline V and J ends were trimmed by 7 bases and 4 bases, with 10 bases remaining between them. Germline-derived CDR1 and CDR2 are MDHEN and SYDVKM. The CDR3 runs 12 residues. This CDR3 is CASTPGVETQYF. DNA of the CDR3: TGTGCCAGCACCCCGGGGGTAGAGACCCAGTACTTC.

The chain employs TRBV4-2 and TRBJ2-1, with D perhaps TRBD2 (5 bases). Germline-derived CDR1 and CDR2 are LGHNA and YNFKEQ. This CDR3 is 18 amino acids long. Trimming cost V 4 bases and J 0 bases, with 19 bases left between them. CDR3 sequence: CASSPLPASGPSYNEQFF. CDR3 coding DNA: TGTGCCAGCAGCCCTCTTCCTGCGAGCGGACCCTCCTACAATGAGCAGTTCTTC.

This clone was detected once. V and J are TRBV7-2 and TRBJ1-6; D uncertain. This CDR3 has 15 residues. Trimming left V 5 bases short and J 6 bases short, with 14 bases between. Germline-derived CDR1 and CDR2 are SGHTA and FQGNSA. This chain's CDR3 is CASSPEGRINSPLHF. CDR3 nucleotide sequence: TGTGCCAGCAGCCCAGAGGGCAGGATTAATTCACCCCTCCACTTT.